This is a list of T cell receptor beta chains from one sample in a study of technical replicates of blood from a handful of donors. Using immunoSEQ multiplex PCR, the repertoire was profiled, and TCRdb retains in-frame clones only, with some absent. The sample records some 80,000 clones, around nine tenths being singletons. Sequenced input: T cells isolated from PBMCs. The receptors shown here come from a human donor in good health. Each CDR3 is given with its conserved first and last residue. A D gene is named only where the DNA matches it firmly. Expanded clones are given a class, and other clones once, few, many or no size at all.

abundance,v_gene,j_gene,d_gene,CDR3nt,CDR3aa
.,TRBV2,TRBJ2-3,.,TGTGCCAGCAGTGTGACTAGGGGCACAGATACGCAGTATTTT,CASSVTRGTDTQYF
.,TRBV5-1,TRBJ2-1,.,TGCGCCAGCAGCCAGATATACAATGAGCAGTTCTTC,CASSQIYNEQFF
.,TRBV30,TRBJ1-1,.,TGTGCCTGGACCAGGGGATTGGACACTGAAGCTTTCTTT,CAWTRGLDTEAFF
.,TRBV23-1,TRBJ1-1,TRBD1,TGCGCCAGCAGCCAAGTGCAGGGGGACACTGAAGCTTTCTTT,CASSQVQGDTEAFF
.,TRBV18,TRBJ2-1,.,TGTGCCAGCTCACCACCGGAGAGTGAGCAGTTCTTC,CASSPPESEQFF
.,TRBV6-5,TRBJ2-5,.,TGTGCCAGCAGTTCCTACCGCAGGGGATGGGAGACCCAGTACTTC,CASSSYRRGWETQYF
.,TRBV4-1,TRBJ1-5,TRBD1,TGCGCCAGCAGCCAAGATCGGGACAGGGCAAATCAGCCCCAGCATTTT,CASSQDRDRANQPQHF
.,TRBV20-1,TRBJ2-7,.,TGCAGCGCACAGAGCTCCTACGAGCAGTACTTC,CSAQSSYEQYF
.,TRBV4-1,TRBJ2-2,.,TGCGCCAGCAGCCATACGACAGCTCTAACCACGAACACCGGGGAGCTGTTTTTT,CASSHTTALTTNTGELFF
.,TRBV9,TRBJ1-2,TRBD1,TGTGCCAGCAGCCCACGTTTAATGGGACAGGGGGTCTTGGGCTACACCTTC,CASSPRLMGQGVLGYTF
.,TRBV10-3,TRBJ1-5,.,TGTGCCATCAGCTCCTTCCAGTCCGATCAGCCCCAGCATTTT,CAISSFQSDQPQHF
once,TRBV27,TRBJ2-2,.,TGTGCCAGCAGTAAGAGGGGAGGGGGCACCGGGGAGCTGTTTTTT,CASSKRGGGTGELFF
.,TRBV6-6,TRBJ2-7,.,TGTGCTACCTCTGGCAGTTCCCTCTACGAGCAGTACTTC,CATSGSSLYEQYF
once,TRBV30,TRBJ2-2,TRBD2,TGTGCCTGGGGTAAACTAGCGGGTAACGGGGAGCTGTTTTTT,CAWGKLAGNGELFF
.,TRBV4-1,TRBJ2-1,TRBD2,TGCGCCAGCAGCCCTACTAGCGGCTCCTACAATGAGCAGTTCTTC,CASSPTSGSYNEQFF
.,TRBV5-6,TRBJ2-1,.,TGTGCCAGCAGCGAAGGACAGGAGCAGTTCTTC,CASSEGQEQFF
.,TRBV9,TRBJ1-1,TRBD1,TGTGCCAGCAGCGAGACAGGGGGCCTCGCTGAAGCTTTCTTT,CASSETGGLAEAFF
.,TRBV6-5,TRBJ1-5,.,TGTGCCAGCAGTTACGGCGGGAATCAGCCCCAGCATTTT,CASSYGGNQPQHF
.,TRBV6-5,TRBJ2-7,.,TGTGCCAGCAGTTACGGGTATAGGGAGTACGAGCAGTACTTC,CASSYGYREYEQYF
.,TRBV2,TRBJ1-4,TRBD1,TGTGCCAGCAGGACCGGAACAGGGGATAAACTGTTTTTT,CASRTGTGDKLFF
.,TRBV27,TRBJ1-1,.,TGTGCCAGCAGTTCCGATTCAAGAACCCGGTACGAGAACACTGAAGCTTTCTTT,CASSSDSRTRYENTEAFF
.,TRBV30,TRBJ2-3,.,TGTGCCTGGAAAGTGGTTGCGGATACGCAGTATTTT,CAWKVVADTQYF
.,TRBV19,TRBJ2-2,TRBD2,TGTGCCAGTAGTTTCCGACTAGCGGGAGTATCAACCGGGGAGCTGTTTTTT,CASSFRLAGVSTGELFF
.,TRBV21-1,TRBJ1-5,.,TGTGCCAGCACCAGGGATTTCTATCAGCCCCAGCATTTT,CASTRDFYQPQHF
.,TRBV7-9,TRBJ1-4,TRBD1,TGTGCCAGCAGCTCCCTGGGGACAGGCCCTAATGAAAAACTGTTTTTT,CASSSLGTGPNEKLFF
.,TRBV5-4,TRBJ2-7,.,TGTGCCAGCAGCCCTGGGCCTCTCCGTCGGAAGCAGTACTTC,CASSPGPLRRKQYF
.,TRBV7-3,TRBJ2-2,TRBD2,TGTGCCAGCAGCGCCGGACTAGCGGGAGGGGTCGGGGAGCTGTTTTTT,CASSAGLAGGVGELFF
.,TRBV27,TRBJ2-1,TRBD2,TGTGCCAGCAGTATGTCCCTAGCGGGGAGCAATGAGCAGTTCTTC,CASSMSLAGSNEQFF
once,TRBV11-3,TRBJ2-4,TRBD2,TGTGCCAGCAGCATCATGGGACTAGCGGGAGTGAATGAGGAAAACATTCAGTACTTC,CASSIMGLAGVNEENIQYF
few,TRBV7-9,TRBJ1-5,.,TGTGCCAGCAGCCCTCAGGGGCAGCCCCAGCATTTT,CASSPQGQPQHF
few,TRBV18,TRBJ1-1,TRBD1,TGTGCCAGCTCACCATCCGGGACAGGGAACACTGAAGCTTTCTTT,CASSPSGTGNTEAFF
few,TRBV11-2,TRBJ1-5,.,TGTGCCAGCAGCCAATTGGGCGCCGGGGACCAGCATTTT,CASSQLGAGDQHF